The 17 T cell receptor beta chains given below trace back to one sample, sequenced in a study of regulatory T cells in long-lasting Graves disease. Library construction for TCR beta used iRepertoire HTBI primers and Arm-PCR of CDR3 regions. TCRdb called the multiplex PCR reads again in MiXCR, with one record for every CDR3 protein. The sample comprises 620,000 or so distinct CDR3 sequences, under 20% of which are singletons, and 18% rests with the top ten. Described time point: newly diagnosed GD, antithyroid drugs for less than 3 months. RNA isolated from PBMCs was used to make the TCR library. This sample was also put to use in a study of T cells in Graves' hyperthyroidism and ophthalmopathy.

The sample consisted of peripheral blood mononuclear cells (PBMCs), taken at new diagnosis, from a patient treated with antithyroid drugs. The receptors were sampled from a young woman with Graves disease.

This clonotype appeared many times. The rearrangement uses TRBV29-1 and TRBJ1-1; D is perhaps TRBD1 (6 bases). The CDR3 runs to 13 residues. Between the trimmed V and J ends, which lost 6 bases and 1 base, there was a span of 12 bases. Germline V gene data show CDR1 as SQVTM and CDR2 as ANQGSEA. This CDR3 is CSVTVGANTEAFF. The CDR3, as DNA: TGCAGCGTAACAGTGGGGGCGAACACTGAAGCTTTCTTT.

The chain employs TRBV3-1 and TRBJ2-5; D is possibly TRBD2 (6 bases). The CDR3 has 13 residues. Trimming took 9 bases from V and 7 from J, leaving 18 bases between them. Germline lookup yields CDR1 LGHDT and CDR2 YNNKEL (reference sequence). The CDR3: CASSASDHWTQYF. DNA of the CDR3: TGTGCCAGTAGTGCTAGCGACCATTGGACCCAGTACTTC.

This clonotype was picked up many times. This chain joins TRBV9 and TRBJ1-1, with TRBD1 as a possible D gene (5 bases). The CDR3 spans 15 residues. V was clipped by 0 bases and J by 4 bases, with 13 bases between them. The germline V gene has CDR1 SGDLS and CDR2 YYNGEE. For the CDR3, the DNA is TGTGCCAGCAGCGTAGGCACAGGCACTGGCACTGAAGCTTTCTTT. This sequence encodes CASSVGTGTGTEAFF.

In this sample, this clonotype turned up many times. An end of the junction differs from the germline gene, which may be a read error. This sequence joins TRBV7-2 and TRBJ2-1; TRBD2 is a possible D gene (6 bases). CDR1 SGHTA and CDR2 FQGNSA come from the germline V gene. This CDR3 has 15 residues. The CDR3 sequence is CASSRDWTSSNEQFF. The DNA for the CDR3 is TGTGCCAGCAGTCGGGACTGGACTTCCTCCAATGAGCAGTTCTTC. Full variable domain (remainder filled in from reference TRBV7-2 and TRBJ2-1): GAGVSQSPSNKVTEKGKDVELRCDPISGHTALYWYRQSLGQGLEFLIYFQGNSAPDKSGLPSDRFSAERTGGSVSTLTIQRTQQEDSAVYLCASSRDWTSSNEQFFGPGTRLTVL.

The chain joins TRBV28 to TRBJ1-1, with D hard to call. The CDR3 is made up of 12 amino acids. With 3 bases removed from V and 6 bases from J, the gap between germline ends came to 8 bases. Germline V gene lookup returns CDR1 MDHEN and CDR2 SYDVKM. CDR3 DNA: TGTGCCAGCAGTTTCGTCGACTCTGAAGCTTTCTTT. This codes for CASSFVDSEAFF.

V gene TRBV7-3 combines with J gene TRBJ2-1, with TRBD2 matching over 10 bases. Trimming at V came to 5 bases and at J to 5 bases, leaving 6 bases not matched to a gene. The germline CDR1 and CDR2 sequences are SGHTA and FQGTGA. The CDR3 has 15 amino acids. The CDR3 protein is CASSIGTSANNEQFF. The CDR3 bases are TGTGCCAGCAGCATAGGGACTAGCGCCAACAATGAGCAGTTCTTC.

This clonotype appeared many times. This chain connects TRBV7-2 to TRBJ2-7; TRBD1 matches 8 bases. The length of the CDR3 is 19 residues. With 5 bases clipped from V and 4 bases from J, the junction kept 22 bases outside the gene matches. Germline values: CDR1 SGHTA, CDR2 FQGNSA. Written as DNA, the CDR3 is TGTGCCAGCAGCCAACGGACAGGGTGGACAGGTCTAACCAGATACGAGCAGTACTTC. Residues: CASSQRTGWTGLTRYEQYF. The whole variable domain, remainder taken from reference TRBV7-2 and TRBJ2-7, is GAGVSQSPSNKVTEKGKDVELRCDPISGHTALYWYRQSLGQGLEFLIYFQGNSAPDKSGLPSDRFSAERTGGSVSTLTIQRTQQEDSAVYLCASSQRTGWTGLTRYEQYFGPGTRLTVT.

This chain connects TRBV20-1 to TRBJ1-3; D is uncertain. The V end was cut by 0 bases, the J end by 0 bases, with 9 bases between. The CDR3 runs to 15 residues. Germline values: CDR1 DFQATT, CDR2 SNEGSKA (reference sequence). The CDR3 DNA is TGCAGTGCTAGAGATGCGGAGGGCTCTGGAAACACCATATATTTT. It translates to CSARDAEGSGNTIYF.

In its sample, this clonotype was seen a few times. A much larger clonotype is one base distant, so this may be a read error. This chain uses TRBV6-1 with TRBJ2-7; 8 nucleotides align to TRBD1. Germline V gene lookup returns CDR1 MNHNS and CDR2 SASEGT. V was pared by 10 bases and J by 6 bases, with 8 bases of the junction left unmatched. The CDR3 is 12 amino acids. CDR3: CATNGQGGEQYF. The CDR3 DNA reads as TGTGCCACCAATGGACAGGGCGGCGAGCAGTACTTC.

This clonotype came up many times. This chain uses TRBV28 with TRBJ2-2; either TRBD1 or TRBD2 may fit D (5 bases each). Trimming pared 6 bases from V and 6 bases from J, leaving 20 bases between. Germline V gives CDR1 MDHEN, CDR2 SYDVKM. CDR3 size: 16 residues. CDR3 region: CASRTRGPRRAGELFF. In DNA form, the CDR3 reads TGTGCCAGCAGGACACGGGGACCGCGGCGGGCCGGGGAGCTGTTTTTT. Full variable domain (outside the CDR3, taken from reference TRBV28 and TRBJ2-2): DVKVTQSSRYLVKRTGEKVFLECVQDMDHENMFWYRQDPGLGLRLIYFSYDVKMKEKGDIPEGYSVSREKKERFSLILESASTNQTSMYLCASRTRGPRRAGELFFGEGSRLTVL.

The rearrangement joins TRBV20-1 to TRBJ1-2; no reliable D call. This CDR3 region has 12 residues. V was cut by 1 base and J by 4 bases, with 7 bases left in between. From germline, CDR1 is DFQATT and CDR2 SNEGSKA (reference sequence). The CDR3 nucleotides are TGCAGTGCTAGAGTATGGGCCTATGGCTACACCTTC. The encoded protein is CSARVWAYGYTF.

CDR3 region: CASRTIGTGGSGYGYTF. Written as DNA, the CDR3 is TGTGCCAGCAGAACGATCGGGACAGGGGGCTCCGGCTATGGCTACACCTTC. The V call is TRBV28, the J call TRBJ1-2; 12 positions match TRBD1. In germline, CDR1 is MDHEN, CDR2 SYDVKM. There are 17 residues in the CDR3. V shed 6 bases, J shed 4 bases, and the junction held 12 bases outside the gene matches.

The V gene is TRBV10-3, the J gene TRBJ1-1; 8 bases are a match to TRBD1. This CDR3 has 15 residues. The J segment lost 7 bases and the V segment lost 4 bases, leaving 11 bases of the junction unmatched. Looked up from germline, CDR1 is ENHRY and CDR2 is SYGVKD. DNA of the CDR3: TGTGCCATCAGTGGAAGCACGGACAGGGCCGGTGAAGCTTTCTTT. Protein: CAISGSTDRAGEAFF.

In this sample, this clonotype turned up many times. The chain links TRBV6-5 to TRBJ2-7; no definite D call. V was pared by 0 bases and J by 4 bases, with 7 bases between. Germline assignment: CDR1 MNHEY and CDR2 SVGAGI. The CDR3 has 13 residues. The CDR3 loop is CASSYSIEYEQYF. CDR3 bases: TGTGCCAGCAGTTACTCCATCGAATACGAGCAGTACTTC.

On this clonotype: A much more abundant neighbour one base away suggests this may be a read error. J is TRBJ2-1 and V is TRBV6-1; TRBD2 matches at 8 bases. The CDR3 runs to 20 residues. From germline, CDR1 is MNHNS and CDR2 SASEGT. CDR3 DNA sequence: TGTGCCAGCAGTGAAGCGATTAGCGGGAAATTCTTCTACTCCAACAATGAGCAGTCCTTC. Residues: CASSEAISGKFFYSNNEQSF.

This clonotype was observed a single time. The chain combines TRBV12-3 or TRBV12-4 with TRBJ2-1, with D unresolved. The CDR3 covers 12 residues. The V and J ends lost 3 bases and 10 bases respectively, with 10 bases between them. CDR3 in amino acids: CASSFNRGEQFF. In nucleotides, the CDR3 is TGTGCCAGCAGTTTCAACCGCGGCGAGCAGTTCTTC.

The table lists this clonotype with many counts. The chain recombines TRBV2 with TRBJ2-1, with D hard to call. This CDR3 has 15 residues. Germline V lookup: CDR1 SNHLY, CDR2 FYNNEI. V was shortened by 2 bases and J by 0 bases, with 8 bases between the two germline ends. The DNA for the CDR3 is TGTGCCAGCAGTGAAAGTTATAGCTCCTACAATGAGCAGTTCTTC. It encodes CASSESYSSYNEQFF. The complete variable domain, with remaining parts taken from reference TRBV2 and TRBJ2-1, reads EPEVTQTPSHQVTQMGQEVILRCVPISNHLYFYWYRQILGQKVEFLVSFYNNEISEKSEIFDDQFSVERPDGSNFTLKIRSTKLEDSAMYFCASSESYSSYNEQFFGPGTRLTVL.